Following are 20 T cell receptor beta chains from one sample sequenced in a study of regulatory T cells in long-lasting Graves disease. Time point described: newly diagnosed GD, antithyroid drugs for less than 3 months. The TCR library used RNA extracted from PBMCs. Arm-PCR with iRepertoire HTBI primers amplified the CDR3 regions for these TCR beta libraries. MiXCR was run by TCRdb on the multiplex PCR reads, yielding one entry per CDR3 protein. The table has 350,000 to 500,000 distinct CDR3 sequences, 11% to 15% seen once. This same sample was also taken into another study, of T cells in Graves' hyperthyroidism and ophthalmopathy.

Material: peripheral blood mononuclear cells (PBMCs), obtained at new diagnosis, from a patient treated with antithyroid drugs. These receptors were obtained from a woman in her fifties or sixties with Graves disease.

A word on this clonotype: This may be a read error: a much more frequent sequence differs by one nucleotide. The chain carries TRBV2 and TRBJ2-7; D is possibly TRBD2 (5 bases). The germline gives CDR1 SNHLY, CDR2 FYNNEI. This CDR3 has 15 amino acids. CDR3: CAGSEPGISAYEQYF. The DNA for the CDR3 is TGTGCCGGCAGTGAACCCGGGATTAGCGCCTACGAGCAGTACTTC.

This clonotype was detected only a few times. The J gene is TRBJ1-1, the V gene TRBV29-1; D is undetermined. From germline, CDR1 is SQVTM and CDR2 ANQGSEA. The CDR3 length is 13 residues. V was trimmed by 2 bases and J by 0 bases, leaving 7 bases between them. Written as DNA, the CDR3 is TGCAGCGTTGAATACACAATGAACACTGAAGCTTTCTTT. Its translation is CSVEYTMNTEAFF.

This clonotype has a handful of counts. A read error may be the cause here, since a much bigger clone is one base away. The chain has TRBV5-6 and TRBJ2-5; tentatively, D is TRBD2 (6 bases). Germline CDR1 SGHDT, CDR2 YYEEEE. The CDR3 extends over 13 amino acids. DNA of the CDR3: TGTACCAGCAGCCCCATCGGGGGTCAGACCCAGTACTTC. It specifies CTSSPIGGQTQYF.

The chain combines TRBV10-3 with TRBJ1-1, with D uncertain. V gave up 4 bases and J gave up 4 bases, with 13 bases separating them. There are 14 residues in the CDR3. CDR1 and CDR2 from the germline V gene are ENHRY and SYGVKD. The DNA for the CDR3 is TGTGCCATCAGTGGGCCGGGGTTGGGCACTGAAGCTTTCTTT. The encoded protein is CAISGPGLGTEAFF.

The chain joins TRBV5-1 to TRBJ2-1; 14 bases align to TRBD2. The V gene end was trimmed by 4 bases and the J gene end by 0 bases; junction bases not matched to a gene: 12. This CDR3 comprises 20 residues. CDR1 SGHRS and CDR2 YFSETQ come from the germline V gene. For the CDR3, the DNA is TGCGCCAGCAGCCCACGGACTAGCGGGAGGCCGTCAAGCTCCTACAATGAGCAGTTCTTC. The encoded protein is CASSPRTSGRPSSSYNEQFF.

The gene calls are TRBV18 and TRBJ2-7; 10 nucleotides agree with TRBD1. The CDR3 is 15 amino acids. The V gene end was trimmed by 2 bases and the J gene end by 6 bases; junction bases not matched to a gene: 7. Germline V gene sequence: CDR1 KGHSH, CDR2 LQKENI. CDR3 residues: CASSPTRQGAGEQYF. Written as DNA, the CDR3 is TGTGCCAGCTCACCAACGCGACAGGGGGCAGGCGAGCAGTACTTC.

The chain combines TRBV7-9 with TRBJ2-7; D could derive from TRBD1 or TRBD2 (5 bases each). V dropped 8 bases and J dropped 5 bases, with 22 bases sitting between them. CDR1 is SEHNR, CDR2 FQNEAQ, per germline (reference sequence). CDR3 size: 15 residues. CDR3 nucleotide sequence: TGTGCCAGCGGGGGTCCCGGGACCATTTTAAACGAGCAGTACTTC. It encodes CASGGPGTILNEQYF.

In its sample, this clonotype was seen many times. The rearrangement uses TRBV18 and TRBJ2-5, with 10 bases aligning to TRBD1. Germline loops: CDR1 KGHSH, CDR2 LQKENI. V gave up 0 bases and J gave up 6 bases; unmatched junction bases: 4. This CDR3 region has 15 residues. CDR3 protein: CASSPPGQGSKTQYF. CDR3 nucleotide sequence: TGTGCCAGCTCACCACCGGGACAGGGGAGTAAGACCCAGTACTTC.

Many counts were recorded for this clonotype. The V call is TRBV2, the J call TRBJ1-5; no firm D call. This CDR3 region has 13 residues. Germline assignment: CDR1 SNHLY and CDR2 FYNNEI. The V and J ends lost 6 bases and 4 bases respectively, with 10 bases between them. The CDR3 DNA reads TGTGCCAGCAGGGATGACTTTAATCAGCCCCAGCATTTT. It translates to CASRDDFNQPQHF.

The V gene is TRBV29-1, the J gene TRBJ2-3, with TRBD2 identical over 7 bases. The V segment lost 1 base and the J segment 5 bases; nucleotides outside the gene matches: 3. Germline values: CDR1 SQVTM, CDR2 ANQGSEA. CDR3 size: 13 residues. CDR3 sequence: CSVEGRELDTQYF. CDR3 nucleotide sequence: TGCAGCGTTGAAGGGCGGGAGTTAGATACGCAGTATTTT.

This clonotype was found a few times. The rearrangement links TRBV6-1 to TRBJ1-5; 9 nucleotides align to TRBD1. The CDR3 loop spans 16 amino acids. With V trimmed by 6 bases and J by 5 bases, 11 bases remained unmatched. Germline V gene data show CDR1 as MNHNS and CDR2 as SASEGT. The CDR3 DNA sequence: TGTGCCAGCAGAACCCCGGGACAGGGAAAGCATCAGCCCCAGCATTTT. Its translation: CASRTPGQGKHQPQHF.

The chain recombines TRBV30 with TRBJ1-2, with D possibly TRBD1 on 6 matching bases. The V and J ends lost 4 bases and 4 bases respectively, with 13 bases between them. CDR1 is GTSNPN, CDR2 SVGIG, per germline (reference sequence). The CDR3 loop spans 13 amino acids. CDR3 residues: CAWKLGGSYGYTF. For the CDR3, the DNA is TGTGCCTGGAAACTGGGGGGCAGCTATGGCTACACCTTC.

This clonotype was seen at least ten times. The chain recombines TRBV2 with TRBJ1-1; D call uncertain. CDR1 is SNHLY and CDR2 is FYNNEI in the germline V gene. V lost 8 bases, J lost 4 bases, and 17 bases lay in between. The CDR3 extends over 14 amino acids. The chain's CDR3 is CASPTRVGPTEAFF. DNA of the CDR3: TGTGCCAGCCCGACCCGGGTCGGGCCCACTGAAGCTTTCTTT.

This clonotype was detected only a few times. The chain employs TRBV9 and TRBJ2-2; 7 bases are shared with TRBD2. The V gene's germline CDR1 is SGDLS and CDR2 YYNGEE. J gave up 3 bases and V 0 bases, and 11 bases lay outside the gene matches. CDR3 length: 18 residues. The CDR3 here is CASSVGLAPSGDTGELFF. The CDR3 DNA sequence: TGTGCCAGCAGCGTAGGACTAGCTCCCTCCGGGGACACCGGGGAGCTGTTTTTT. The full variable domain, rest sourced from reference TRBV9 and TRBJ2-2, is DSGVTQTPKHLITATGQRVTLRCSPRSGDLSVYWYQQSLDQGLQFLIQYYNGEERAKGNILERFSAQQFPDLHSELNLSSLELGDSALYFCASSVGLAPSGDTGELFFGEGSRLTVL.

This clonotype appeared many times. The gene calls are TRBV3-1 and TRBJ2-1, with TRBD2 matching over 7 bases. The length of the CDR3 is 15 residues. J was trimmed by 5 bases and V by 1 base; bases with no gene match: 5. Germline CDR1 is LGHDT and CDR2 is YNNKEL (reference sequence). The CDR3 coding sequence is TGTGCCAGCAGCCAAGTAGTTCTAGCGGACAATGAGCAGTTCTTC. Protein: CASSQVVLADNEQFF.

This clonotype came up many times. The chain has TRBV12-3 or TRBV12-4 and TRBJ2-7; 7 bases are shared with TRBD2. V shed 3 bases, J shed 5 bases, and the junction held 4 bases outside the gene matches. The CDR3 consists of 13 residues. Here the CDR3 reads CASSFFLADEQYF. The CDR3 region has the DNA TGTGCCAGCAGTTTTTTCCTAGCGGACGAGCAGTACTTC.

This clonotype was seen at least ten times. The chain couples TRBV7-9 to TRBJ2-7; 9 positions agree with TRBD1. The CDR3 loop spans 14 amino acids. V dropped 6 bases and J dropped 3; count of bases not matched to a gene: 6. Looked up from germline, CDR1 is SEHNR and CDR2 is FQNEAQ (reference sequence). This chain's CDR3 is CASRQGQGNYEQYF. CDR3 nucleotides: TGTGCCAGCAGACAGGGACAGGGAAACTACGAGCAGTACTTC.

A word on this clonotype: This clone may be a read error of a much larger clone one base away. The CDR3 end shows no conserved phenylalanine or tryptophan, and so a read error is likely. CDR3 in DNA: TGTGCCAGCAGCTTAATTTGGGGACAGGGGGCTTTCCACGAGCAGTACTTA. Its translation: CASSLIWGQGAFHEQYL. The rearrangement joins TRBV11-2 to TRBJ2-7; 12 nucleotides line up with TRBD1. The CDR3 contains 17 residues. CDR1 is SGHAT and CDR2 is FQNNGV in the germline V gene. Trimming cost V 2 bases and J 5 bases; bases outside gene matches: 10.

This clonotype appeared many times. V is TRBV6-1 and J is TRBJ2-5, with a possible D match to TRBD2 (6 bases). The CDR3 totals 14 residues. Trimming removed 3 bases from V and 5 bases from J, with 13 bases in between. Germline values: CDR1 MNHNS, CDR2 SASEGT. CDR3 protein: CASSEGGNGETQYF. CDR3 in DNA: TGTGCCAGCAGTGAGGGCGGGAACGGGGAGACCCAGTACTTC.

In its sample, this clonotype was seen many times. The gene calls are TRBV28 and TRBJ2-7; maybe TRBD2 (6 bases). Germline CDR1 MDHEN, CDR2 SYDVKM. CDR3 size: 13 residues. V lost 4 bases, J lost 3 bases, and 10 bases lay in between. The chain's CDR3 is CASSSGVHYEQYF. DNA for the CDR3: TGTGCCAGCAGTTCGGGGGTACACTACGAGCAGTACTTC.